These T cell receptor beta chains were read from a single sample in a study of blood T cell repertoires in COVID-19. The repertoire was sequenced with immunoSEQ multiplex PCR; TCRdb's copy has only in-frame clones and lacks some. The sample lists 250,000 to 300,000 clones; 65% to 90% were seen once. Material for sequencing was peripheral blood. Every receptor here comes from a woman in her seventies with COVID-19, enrolled during active disease. Both conserved end residues are part of each CDR3.

j_call v_call cdr3_aa
TRBJ1-3 TRBV5-1 CASSPEGGSGNTIYF
TRBJ1-2 TRBV29-1 CSVERTANYGYTF
TRBJ2-1 TRBV7-7 CASSLGEGIAGGEQFF
TRBJ2-7 TRBV18 CASSPRGGEQYF
TRBJ1-3 TRBV7-2 CASSLDGSGNTIYF
TRBJ1-2 TRBV10-2 CASSESFPGTSAF
TRBJ1-2 TRBV9 CASSLSLGTENYGYTF
TRBJ1-1 TRBV30 CAWSRGGTEAFF
TRBJ1-2 TRBV27 CASRPDRGPLANYGYTF
TRBJ1-5 TRBV6-2/TRBV6-3 CASSFTPWTELYSNQPQHF
TRBJ1-2 TRBV25-1 CASSSLPGQDYGYTF
TRBJ1-4 TRBV9 CASSVRGSTNEKLFF
TRBJ1-6 TRBV28 CASSPGTGGARSPLHF
TRBJ2-3 TRBV7-7 CASSLVGGSSDTQYF
TRBJ1-1 TRBV28 CASSRRQGTEAFF
TRBJ2-1 TRBV10-3 CAISDNSGLDNEQFF
TRBJ1-2 TRBV19 CASSSSGGYGYTF
TRBJ1-2 TRBV2 CASSGRDYGYTF
TRBJ2-1 TRBV21-1 CASSKLGFRLSHEQFF
TRBJ2-7 TRBV6-5 CASSLTSGGEYEQYF
TRBJ2-1 TRBV11-2 CASSQPAGAYNEQFF
TRBJ1-1 TRBV12-3/TRBV12-4 CAIERDSRGAFF
TRBJ1-1 TRBV5-1 CASYAGVNTEAFF
TRBJ2-5 TRBV5-8 CASTRTVLYQETQYF